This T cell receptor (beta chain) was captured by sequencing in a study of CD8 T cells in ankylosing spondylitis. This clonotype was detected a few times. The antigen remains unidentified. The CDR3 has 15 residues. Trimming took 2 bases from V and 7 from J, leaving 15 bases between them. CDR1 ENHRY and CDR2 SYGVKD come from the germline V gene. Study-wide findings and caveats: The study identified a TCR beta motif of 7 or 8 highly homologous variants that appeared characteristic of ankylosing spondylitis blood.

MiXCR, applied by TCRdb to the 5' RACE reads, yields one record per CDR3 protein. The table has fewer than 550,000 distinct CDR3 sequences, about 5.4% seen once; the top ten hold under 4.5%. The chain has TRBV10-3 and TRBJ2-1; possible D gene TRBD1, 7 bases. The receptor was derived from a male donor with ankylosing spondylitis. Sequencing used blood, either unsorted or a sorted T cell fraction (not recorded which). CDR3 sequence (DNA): TGTGCCATCAGTGAGATCAAACAGGGGAGGAATGAGCAGTTCTTC. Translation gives CAISEIKQGRNEQFF.